The 8 T cell receptor beta chains below come from one sample, sequenced in a study. Tregs were sorted as CD4+CD25+CD127-/low cells. Via MiXCR, TCRdb re-called the 5' RACE reads, giving one row per CDR3 protein. The repertoire holds tens of thousands of distinct CDR3 sequences, 25% to 30% seen once, with about 2.3% in the top ten. Sequenced material: tumor-infiltrating Tregs sorted from the breast tumor. The receptors derive from a female donor with breast cancer.

The table lists this clonotype with a few counts. Sequence at one end of the junction differs from germline and may be a read error. The chain is built from TRBV5-1 and TRBJ1-2, with TRBD1 identical over 7 bases. This CDR3 has 14 amino acids. In germline, CDR1 is SGHRS, CDR2 YFSETQ. In DNA form, the CDR3 reads TGCGCCAGCAGCTTGGAGGGACAGAACTATGACTACACCTTC. Its protein product is CASSLEGQNYDYTF.

With regard to this clonotype: A single base separates this from a much larger clone, so it may be a read error. This chain links TRBV11-2 with TRBJ2-1; D might be TRBD2 (6 bases). CDR1 SGHAT and CDR2 FQNNGV come from the germline V gene. Between the trimmed V and J ends, which lost 5 bases and 2 bases, there was a span of 22 bases. This CDR3 has 18 residues. CDR3 loop: CASSTSAIVAEAYNEQFF. The CDR3 DNA follows: TGTGCCAGCAGCACATCGGCGATAGTAGCGGAGGCCTACAATGAGCAGTTCTTC.

This chain connects TRBV19 to TRBJ1-1; D ambiguous. The germline V and J ends were trimmed by 4 bases and 0 bases, with 12 bases remaining between them. Germline CDR1 reads LNHDA; CDR2 reads SQIVND (reference sequence). The CDR3 consists of 15 residues. The CDR3 here is CASSTGRLVNTEAFF. The CDR3 DNA is TGTGCCAGTAGTACGGGTCGGCTCGTGAACACTGAAGCTTTCTTT.

The gene calls are TRBV20-1 and TRBJ2-7; 7 positions agree with TRBD2. Germline V gene sequence: CDR1 DFQATT, CDR2 SNEGSKA (reference sequence). CDR3 size: 15 residues. With V trimmed by 2 bases and J by 2 bases, 9 bases remained unmatched. Here the CDR3 DNA reads TGCAGTGCTAGATATAGGGCTAGCGGAACCTACGAGCAGTACTTC. It encodes CSARYRASGTYEQYF.

In regard to this clonotype: Since a much larger clone is just one base distant, this may be a read error. The chain employs TRBV7-2 and TRBJ2-5, with TRBD1 matching 8 bases. CDR1 and CDR2 from the germline V gene are SGHTA and FQGNSA. This CDR3 is built from 15 residues. V was clipped by 5 bases and J by 5 bases; unmatched bases: 10. CDR3 nucleotide sequence: TGTGCCAGCAGCACGGACAGGGAGCGCGTGGAGACCCAGTACTTC. This gives the protein CASSTDRERVETQYF.

This clonotype was seen only a few times. This chain links TRBV20-1 with TRBJ2-7; 11 bases align to TRBD2. The CDR3 sequence is 15 residues long. The V gene's germline CDR1 is DFQATT and CDR2 SNEGSKA (reference sequence). The J segment lost 6 bases and the V segment lost 0 bases, leaving 7 bases of the junction unmatched. The CDR3 nucleotides read TGCAGTGCTAGAGAGTTAGCGGGAGGGCATCGCGAGCAGTACTTC. Its translation is CSARELAGGHREQYF.

This clonotype has at least ten counts. V is TRBV2 and J is TRBJ2-7; D may be TRBD2 (5 bases). This CDR3 is built from 13 residues. V dropped 6 bases and J dropped 6 bases, with 15 bases sitting between them. Germline assignment: CDR1 SNHLY and CDR2 FYNNEI. CDR3 sequence (DNA): TGTGCCAGCAGCACCCTAGAACGGGGCGAGCAGTACTTC. Its protein is CASSTLERGEQYF.

In this sample, this clonotype turned up many times. The V and J genes are TRBV4-1 and TRBJ2-2; 8 nucleotides align to TRBD1. Germline assignment: CDR1 MGHRA and CDR2 YSYEKL. CDR3 size: 16 residues. V trimming: 3 bases; J trimming: 0 bases; junction bases outside the gene matches: 3. The CDR3 reads CASSHNRGSNTGELFF. CDR3 sequence (DNA): TGCGCCAGCAGCCATAACAGGGGGTCGAACACCGGGGAGCTGTTTTTT.